A selection of T cell receptor beta chains follows, all from one sample in a study of T cells after yellow fever vaccination. MiXCR, applied by TCRdb to the 5' RACE reads, yields one record per CDR3 protein. In the table there are a few hundred thousand distinct CDR3 sequences, approximately 4% of which are singletons. Material: PBMCs, obtained 5 days after the yellow fever booster vaccination. These receptors all come from a man between 18 and 29 years old who received the YFV17D yellow fever vaccine. Each CDR3 is given without its conserved first and last residue. For some rows the clone size is stated as once, few or many, or as a class when expanded; others skip it.

clone_size	v_call	j_call	cdr3_aa
-	TRBV7-9	TRBJ2-5	ASSSIRTAETQY
few	TRBV6-5	TRBJ2-5	ASSYSGGNQETQY
many	TRBV12-3/TRBV12-4	TRBJ2-3	ASSFRGFTDTQY
-	TRBV5-1	TRBJ1-1	ASSLAGLGRDTEAF
-	TRBV4-3	TRBJ2-1	ASSQPGLAGAPREQF
few	TRBV20-1	TRBJ2-5	SARDWTSGGKTQY
few	TRBV28	TRBJ1-1	ASYGAGPEAF
-	TRBV3-1	TRBJ1-1	ASSRFRQGLWQTEAF
-	TRBV7-2	TRBJ1-5	ASSLDARGGNQPQH
few	TRBV20-1	TRBJ1-6	SASEGTVSGSPLH
few	TRBV7-9	TRBJ1-2	ASGALGGYT
many	TRBV29-1	TRBJ2-3	SVDRSATQY
few	TRBV2	TRBJ1-1	ASSAGTGSAF
few	TRBV7-8	TRBJ1-1	ASSLGRTANTEAF
many	TRBV7-7	TRBJ2-1	ASSLSSGGAYNEQF
few	TRBV4-2	TRBJ1-1	ASSQERQFYTEAF
few	TRBV5-1	TRBJ1-2	ASSPDRDHT
many	TRBV5-1	TRBJ1-1	ASSRGSLMNTEAF
-	TRBV20-1	TRBJ1-1	SSSIRGGNSGAF
-	TRBV28	TRBJ1-2	ASSIPGNGYT
-	TRBV4-1	TRBJ1-2	ASSPPGHGYP
few	TRBV20-1	TRBJ1-1	SATVGSTEAF
few	TRBV7-2	TRBJ2-7	ASSFLGGFEQY
-	TRBV20-1	TRBJ1-5	SARDSISNQPQH
-	TRBV12-3/TRBV12-4	TRBJ2-1	ASSRGTGGAPSYNEQF
-	TRBV30	TRBJ2-7	AWTRGDLYEQY
many	TRBV4-1	TRBJ1-2	ASSQVGGDGYT
many	TRBV10-2	TRBJ2-1	ASSAASSYNEQF
few	TRBV20-1	TRBJ1-2	SADRGNYGYT
few	TRBV7-9	TRBJ2-1	ASSLFWGGSYNEQF
-	TRBV28	TRBJ1-2	ASSLNADYGYT
few	TRBV30	TRBJ2-7	AWSTGSSYEQY
few	TRBV7-2	TRBJ2-4	ASSYALDGRKNIQY
many	TRBV28	TRBJ2-3	ASSLDRGQGTDTQY
-	TRBV5-1	TRBJ2-1	ASSTRTGGYNEQF
-	TRBV20-1	TRBJ1-5	SAPDKTHQPQH
few	TRBV4-3	TRBJ2-3	ASSQESSHTQY
-	TRBV9	TRBJ2-1	ASSAPSGALNEQF
few	TRBV7-6	TRBJ1-6	ASSLGPYNSPLH
many	TRBV6-5	TRBJ2-5	ASSYSAEETQY
-	TRBV11-2	TRBJ2-1	ASSLVSGQVLYNEQF
-	TRBV7-8	TRBJ1-6	ASSPPHSPLH